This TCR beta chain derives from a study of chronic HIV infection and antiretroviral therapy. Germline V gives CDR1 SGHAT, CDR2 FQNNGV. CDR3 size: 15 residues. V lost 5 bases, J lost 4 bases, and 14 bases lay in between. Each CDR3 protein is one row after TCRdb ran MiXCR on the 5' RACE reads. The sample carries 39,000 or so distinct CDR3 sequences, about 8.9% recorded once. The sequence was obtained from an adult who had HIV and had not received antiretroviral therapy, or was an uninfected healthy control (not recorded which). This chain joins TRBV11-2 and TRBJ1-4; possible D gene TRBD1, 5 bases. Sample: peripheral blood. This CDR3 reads CASSLGLGVNEKLFF. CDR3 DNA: TGTGCCAGCAGCCTCGGCTTAGGGGTTAATGAAAAACTGTTTTTT.